Below, 31 T cell receptor beta chains from the same sample are listed, as sequenced in a study of patients and donors after allogeneic stem cell transplantation. TCRdb re-derived calls from the RT-PCR reads in MiXCR, one entry per CDR3 protein. The data show approximately 150,000 distinct CDR3 sequences, with around 28% seen just once and around 3% held by the top ten. The sample was blood, either unsorted or a sorted T cell fraction (not recorded which). Receptors originate from a human donor who was either an allogeneic HSCT recipient or a stem cell or donor lymphocyte infusion donor (not recorded which). It is not recorded whose cells these are; they may come from a transplant donor.

The table lists this clonotype with a few counts. This chain connects TRBV6-2 or TRBV6-3 to TRBJ2-1; D is unclear. Germline V lookup: CDR1 MNHEY, CDR2 SVGEGT. Trimming took 6 bases from V and 3 from J, leaving 18 bases between them. CDR3 length: 16 amino acids. CDR3 in DNA: TGTGCCAGCAGGGATCTGGACCCTAGGGACTACAATGAGCAGTTCTTC. This translates into CASRDLDPRDYNEQFF.

The chain has TRBV4-3 and TRBJ1-5, with no clear D. The CDR3 sequence is 13 residues long. Looked up from germline, CDR1 is LGHNA and CDR2 is YSLEER. V shed 0 bases and J shed 7 bases, with 7 bases lying between them. CDR3 in amino acids: CASSQDVGQPQHF. Written as DNA, the CDR3 is TGCGCCAGCAGCCAAGATGTGGGACAGCCCCAGCATTTT.

V usage is TRBV18 and J usage is TRBJ1-4; no definite D call. This CDR3 has 13 residues. V gave up 3 bases and J gave up 8 bases, with 10 bases separating them. Germline lookup yields CDR1 KGHSH and CDR2 LQKENI. This CDR3 is CASSPIGGEKLFF. In nucleotides, the CDR3 is TGTGCCAGCTCACCCATAGGAGGCGAAAAACTGTTTTTT.

The chain combines TRBV30 with TRBJ2-7; 10 bases agree with TRBD2. This CDR3 has 15 residues. Trimming removed 1 base from V and 4 bases from J; junction bases left unmatched: 7. The germline gives CDR1 GTSNPN, CDR2 SVGIG (reference sequence). The CDR3 sequence is CAWSEKGLAQYEQYF. DNA of the CDR3: TGTGCCTGGAGTGAAAAGGGACTAGCGCAATACGAGCAGTACTTC.

This clonotype was seen more than once but under ten times. The chain couples TRBV19 to TRBJ2-5; 9 bases map to TRBD2. This CDR3 contains 15 residues. Germline values: CDR1 LNHDA, CDR2 SQIVND (reference sequence). The V gene end was trimmed by 1 base and the J gene end by 5 bases; junction bases not matched to a gene: 5. The DNA for the CDR3 is TGTGCCAGTAGTATAGGTGCGGGAGGGCACGAGACCCAGTACTTC. Protein: CASSIGAGGHETQYF.

This chain links TRBV29-1 with TRBJ2-5, with D perhaps TRBD2 (5 bases). There are 12 residues in the CDR3. CDR1 is SQVTM and CDR2 is ANQGSEA in the germline V gene. V was shortened by 2 bases and J by 1 base, with 5 bases between the two germline ends. In nucleotides, the CDR3 is TGCAGCGTTGAAAGCGGCCAAGAGACCCAGTACTTC. Residues: CSVESGQETQYF.

The genes are TRBV25-1 and TRBJ2-3, with D possibly being TRBD2 (6 bases). The CDR3 totals 13 residues. Germline lookup yields CDR1 MGHDK and CDR2 SYGVNS. Trimming shortened V by 1 base and J by 6 bases, and 8 bases separated the two germline ends. The CDR3 here is CASSESRGDTQYF. In DNA, the CDR3 is TGTGCCAGCAGTGAATCACGGGGGGATACGCAGTATTTT.

V is TRBV20-1 and J is TRBJ2-7; 10 bases map to TRBD1. CDR1 is DFQATT and CDR2 is SNEGSKA in the germline V gene (reference sequence). V dropped 6 bases and J dropped 4; count of bases not matched to a gene: 12. The CDR3 loop spans 15 amino acids. CDR3 protein: CSAKDRGQVRYEQYF. As DNA, the CDR3 is TGCAGTGCAAAAGACAGGGGGCAAGTCCGATACGAGCAGTACTTC.

Here the CDR3 reads CSVEAEGYTF. CDR3 nucleotides: TGCAGCGTTGAGGCGGAGGGCTACACCTTC. The J gene is TRBJ1-2, the V gene TRBV29-1; D not certain. The CDR3 runs 10 residues. Trimming cost V 3 bases and J 8 bases, with 7 bases left between them. CDR1 and CDR2 (germline): SQVTM, ANQGSEA.

This clonotype has more than one count but fewer than ten. J is TRBJ2-6 and V is TRBV6-5; D is ambiguous. V was cut by 0 bases and J by 2 bases, with 5 bases left in between. The CDR3 is 15 amino acids. Germline V lookup: CDR1 MNHEY, CDR2 SVGAGI. CDR3 residues: CASSYSAAGANVLTF. The CDR3 DNA sequence: TGTGCCAGCAGTTACTCCGCGGCTGGGGCCAACGTCCTGACTTTC.

This clonotype was counted at least ten times. The chain links TRBV27 to TRBJ2-1; TRBD1 aligns across 8 bases. With 1 base clipped from V and 6 bases from J, the junction kept 11 bases outside the gene matches. CDR3 length: 17 residues. Per the germline V gene, CDR1 is MNHEY and CDR2 is SMNVEV (reference sequence). This chain's CDR3 is CASSLLMGDRSSNEQFF. The CDR3 coding sequence is TGTGCCAGCAGTTTATTGATGGGGGACAGGTCGTCCAATGAGCAGTTCTTC.

V and J are TRBV5-1 and TRBJ2-7; either TRBD1 or TRBD2 may fit D (5 bases each). The CDR3 totals 14 residues. Germline CDR1 SGHRS, CDR2 YFSETQ. Trimming shortened V by 5 bases and J by 0 bases, and 12 bases separated the two germline ends. In nucleotides, the CDR3 is TGCGCCAGCAGGCCGGGACCGAGCTCCTACGAGCAGTACTTC. Its protein is CASRPGPSSYEQYF.

This sequence joins TRBV5-1 and TRBJ2-3; D is perhaps TRBD1 (5 bases). CDR1 SGHRS and CDR2 YFSETQ come from the germline V gene. This CDR3 is 14 amino acids long. V was clipped by 4 bases and J by 2 bases, with 11 bases between them. CDR3 sequence (DNA): TGCGCCAGCAGCAGGGGCCAAGCCACAGATACGCAGTATTTT. Its translation is CASSRGQATDTQYF.

This clonotype was observed a few times. This chain joins TRBV9 and TRBJ2-1; tentatively, D is TRBD2 (5 bases). CDR3 length equals 16 residues. V was clipped by 2 bases and J by 0 bases, with 12 bases between them. The germline V gene has CDR1 SGDLS and CDR2 YYNGEE. CDR3 in DNA: TGTGCCAGCAGCGTGAGAGGGCCGACCTCCTACAATGAGCAGTTCTTC. Translation: CASSVRGPTSYNEQFF.

This clonotype was counted between two and nine times. The chain uses TRBV10-1 and TRBJ2-1, with unresolved D. V was pared by 3 bases and J by 4 bases, with 4 bases between. The CDR3 is 12 residues long. Germline lookup yields CDR1 WNHNN and CDR2 SYGVQD (reference sequence). In DNA form, the CDR3 reads TGCGCCAGCAGTGATGGTTACAATGAGCAGTTCTTC. Its protein is CASSDGYNEQFF.

The chain combines TRBV5-1 with TRBJ2-5; possible D gene TRBD1, 6 bases. CDR1 and CDR2 (germline): SGHRS, YFSETQ. Trimming took off 5 bases at V and 5 bases at J, with 22 bases between the two ends. The CDR3 has 16 amino acids. Written as DNA, the CDR3 is TGCGCCAGCAGGTACCATTCGGGACATCCCGCGGAGACCCAGTACTTC. Amino acids: CASRYHSGHPAETQYF.

Worth noting for this clonotype: This may stem from a read error, because a much larger clone lies one nucleotide away. V gene TRBV20-1 combines with J gene TRBJ1-2; the D is unclear. Germline CDR1 and CDR2: DFQATT and SNEGSKA (reference sequence). The CDR3 totals 13 residues. This CDR3 reads CRAIGRTNYGYTF. CDR3 DNA sequence: TGCAGAGCTATTGGACGGACTAACTATGGCTACACCTTC.

This clonotype was detected only a few times. The rearrangement uses TRBV4-1 and TRBJ1-5; D remains unclear. Per the germline V gene, CDR1 is MGHRA and CDR2 is YSYEKL. The CDR3 covers 14 residues. Trimming removed 3 bases from V and 10 bases from J, with 16 bases in between. CDR3 in DNA: TGCGCCAGCAGCCAGAGCGTAGGGCCAGGCCCCCAGCATTTT. Encoded protein: CASSQSVGPGPQHF.

This CDR3 reads CAWSLILGGEGYTF. Here the CDR3 DNA reads TGTGCCTGGAGCCTGATCTTGGGGGGCGAAGGCTACACCTTC. This chain connects TRBV30 to TRBJ1-2, with D possibly matching TRBD1 (6 bases). CDR1 is GTSNPN and CDR2 is SVGIG in the germline V gene (reference sequence). V shed 3 bases and J shed 8 bases, with 19 bases lying between them. This CDR3 spans 14 amino acids. The whole variable domain, filled in from reference TRBV30 and TRBJ1-2, reads SQTIHQWPATLVQPVGSPLSLECTVEGTSNPNLYWYRQAAGRGLQLLFYSVGIGQISSEVPQNLSASRPQDRQFILSSKKLLLSDSGFYLCAWSLILGGEGYTFGSGTRLTVV.

The chain employs TRBV4-3 and TRBJ2-7; 13 nucleotides align to TRBD2. This CDR3 is 15 amino acids long. CDR1 and CDR2 from the germline V gene are LGHNA and YSLEER. With 5 bases clipped from V and 3 bases from J, the junction kept 4 bases outside the gene matches. Written as DNA, the CDR3 is TGCGCCAGCAGCAAAGGGACTAGCGGGATCTACGAGCAGTACTTC. Its protein is CASSKGTSGIYEQYF.

The chain is built from TRBV7-2 and TRBJ1-4; 7 bases line up with TRBD1. The germline V gene has CDR1 SGHTA and CDR2 FQGNSA. The CDR3 covers 15 residues. J was trimmed by 4 bases and V by 3 bases; bases with no gene match: 5. CDR3 region: CASSLRGLSNEKLFF. The CDR3 bases are TGTGCCAGCAGCTTGAGGGGGCTGAGTAATGAAAAACTGTTTTTT.

This clonotype was recorded a few times. The chain recombines TRBV6-2 or TRBV6-3 with TRBJ1-1; D is perhaps TRBD1 (5 bases). Trimming removed 2 bases at V and 3 bases at J, with 10 bases between. Germline values: CDR1 MNHEY, CDR2 SVGEGT. The CDR3 is 14 residues long. CDR3 bases: TGTGCCAGCAGTTACGAGGGGATTGACACTGAAGCTTTCTTT. This codes for CASSYEGIDTEAFF.

The chain combines TRBV12-3 or TRBV12-4 with TRBJ2-1, with 9 positions matching TRBD2. There are 13 residues in the CDR3. The V and J ends lost 11 bases and 2 bases, in that order; junction bases with no gene match: 4. In DNA form, the CDR3 reads TGTGCCTCCGGGACTAGCACCTACAATGAGCAGTTCTTC. It codes for CASGTSTYNEQFF.

V gene TRBV29-1 combines with J gene TRBJ2-1; D is ambiguous. From germline, CDR1 is SQVTM and CDR2 ANQGSEA. This CDR3 region has 12 residues. V was clipped by 7 bases and J by 10 bases, with 17 bases between them. Here the CDR3 reads CSARDPEREQFF. CDR3 sequence (DNA): TGCAGCGCCCGAGACCCCGAGAGGGAGCAGTTCTTC.

The chain has TRBV12-3 or TRBV12-4 and TRBJ2-5; 8 nucleotides agree with TRBD2. The CDR3 runs to 14 residues. The ends lost 2 bases at V and 9 bases at J; junction bases unmatched: 8. The CDR3 DNA reads TGTGCCAGCAGTTTACCGGGACTAGTTATCGCCCAGTACTTC. This translates into CASSLPGLVIAQYF.

This clonotype has ten or more counts. The CDR3 loop reads CASSQDRAGGYTF. DNA of the CDR3: TGTGCCAGCAGTCAGGACAGGGCCGGTGGCTACACCTTC. This rearrangement joins TRBV6-5 to TRBJ1-2, with 8 bases that match TRBD1. Germline assignment: CDR1 MNHEY and CDR2 SVGAGI. This CDR3 is 13 amino acids long. J lost 7 bases, V lost 5 bases, and 6 bases had no gene match.

The CDR3 region is CASSLSTVHNSPLHF. The CDR3 region has the DNA TGTGCCAGCAGCTTAAGTACAGTTCATAATTCACCCCTCCACTTT. The chain carries TRBV7-2 and TRBJ1-6; no reliable D call. Deletions cut 2 bases from V and 5 bases from J, with 10 bases between. This CDR3 is built from 15 residues. CDR1 is SGHTA, CDR2 FQGNSA, per germline.

The J gene is TRBJ2-1, the V gene TRBV4-1; TRBD1 aligns across 7 bases. CDR1 and CDR2 (germline): MGHRA, YSYEKL. The J segment lost 7 bases and the V segment lost 4 bases, leaving 10 bases of the junction unmatched. This CDR3 is built from 15 residues. CDR3 nucleotide sequence: TGCGCCAGCAGCCGGATAGGGGGCAGGGCTAATGAGCAGTTCTTC. Protein sequence: CASSRIGGRANEQFF.

This clonotype was detected a few times. The CDR3 DNA sequence: TGCAGTGCTAGAGATCCCCATTCCCCTCTGGCGAATTCACCCCTCCACTTT. Its translation: CSARDPHSPLANSPLHF. The J gene is TRBJ1-6, the V gene TRBV20-1; unclear D gene. Germline CDR1 is DFQATT and CDR2 is SNEGSKA (reference sequence). This CDR3 is 17 amino acids long. V lost 0 bases and J lost 7, with 19 bases in between.

The rearrangement links TRBV12-3 or TRBV12-4 to TRBJ2-5; D possibly corresponds to TRBD2 (6 bases). Trimming removed 7 bases from V and 7 bases from J, with 16 bases in between. The length of the CDR3 is 13 residues. The DNA for the CDR3 is TGTGCCAGCAACCCCCAAAGGGGAGGGACCCAGTACTTC. It specifies CASNPQRGGTQYF.

Points on this clonotype: Since no conserved phenylalanine or tryptophan closes the CDR3, a read error is the likely cause. The V and J genes are TRBV28 and TRBJ1-5; D is uncertain. V lost 5 bases, J lost 4 bases, and 9 bases lay in between. The CDR3 is made up of 13 amino acids. Per the germline V gene, CDR1 is MDHEN and CDR2 is SYDVKM. The CDR3 reads CASSLNKNQPQHL. Here the CDR3 DNA reads TGTGCCAGCAGTCTGAACAAAAATCAGCCCCAGCATTTG.